The 18 T cell receptor beta chains given below trace back to one sample, sequenced in a study of T cell repertoires in cytomegalovirus infection. These TCRs' antigens remain unknown. TCRdb re-called the reads through MiXCR, storing one row per CDR3 protein. The sample yields around 770,000 distinct CDR3 sequences, about 29% seen once. The material sequenced was cultured CD8+ T cells from PBMCs, taken from culture after CMV antigen stimulation. The receptors were sampled from a human donor in good health (CMV status not recorded). Some clones in this sample may be carry-over from other donors' samples.

There are many counts of this clonotype. This chain uses TRBV4-1 with TRBJ2-5; D gene unclear. CDR1 MGHRA and CDR2 YSYEKL come from the germline V gene. CDR3 length: 15 amino acids. The V end lost 0 bases, the J end lost 5 bases, and 13 bases lay between the germline ends. The CDR3 DNA follows: TGCGCCAGCAGCCAAGATGACACCCCGCGGGAGACCCAGTACTTC. Protein: CASSQDDTPRETQYF.

The V call is TRBV27, the J call TRBJ2-7, with 7 bases identical to TRBD1. Germline V gene data show CDR1 as MNHEY and CDR2 as SMNVEV (reference sequence). V trimming: 2 bases; J trimming: 5 bases; junction bases outside the gene matches: 18. The CDR3 extends over 18 amino acids. The CDR3 spells CASSLVVPTGPTLDEQYV. In nucleotides, the CDR3 is TGTGCCAGCAGTTTAGTGGTTCCGACAGGGCCTACATTGGACGAGCAGTACGTC.

A few counts support this clonotype. The chain combines TRBV4-1 with TRBJ1-6; D possibly corresponds to TRBD1 (5 bases). Germline V CDR1 and CDR2: MGHRA, YSYEKL. This CDR3 is 15 amino acids long. V shed 1 base and J shed 6 bases, with 10 bases lying between them. The CDR3 nucleotides are TGCGCCAGCAGCCAAGTCCAGGGTGGTAATTCACCCCTCCACTTT. It is translated as CASSQVQGGNSPLHF.

The sample holds many counts of this clonotype. This sequence joins TRBV7-2 and TRBJ1-2, with D tentatively TRBD1 (5 bases). CDR3 size: 15 residues. Looked up from germline, CDR1 is SGHTA and CDR2 is FQGNSA. Trimming removed 5 bases from V and 1 base from J, with 14 bases in between. The CDR3 is CASSTPGRSNYGYTF. The CDR3 DNA follows: TGTGCCAGCAGCACTCCGGGACGGAGTAACTATGGCTACACCTTC.

This clonotype has ten or more counts. The chain carries TRBV12-3 or TRBV12-4 and TRBJ2-5; D uncertain. This CDR3 has 14 amino acids. Trimming took 2 bases from V and 5 from J, leaving 12 bases between them. In nucleotides, the CDR3 is TGTGCCAGCAGTTTAATATCCGTCTTGGAGACCCAGTACTTC. It is translated as CASSLISVLETQYF.

The chain links TRBV28 to TRBJ1-1; D may be TRBD1 (5 bases). The CDR3 is 14 residues long. Trimming left V 3 bases short and J 1 base short, with 9 bases between. Germline-derived CDR1 and CDR2 are MDHEN and SYDVKM. Written as DNA, the CDR3 is TGTGCCAGCAGTTTTTTCCAGGGGAACACTGAAGCTTTCTTT. It is translated as CASSFFQGNTEAFF.

The chain combines TRBV18 with TRBJ1-2; tentatively, D is TRBD1 (5 bases). With 3 bases removed from V and 5 bases from J, the gap between germline ends came to 19 bases. CDR3 length: 16 residues. CDR1 is KGHSH and CDR2 is LQKENI in the germline V gene. CDR3 sequence (DNA): TGTGCCAGCTCACCGTCCCGGGACCCCCTTCAGTATGGCTACACCTTC. Protein: CASSPSRDPLQYGYTF.

A few counts support this clonotype. The V and J genes are TRBV20-1 and TRBJ1-6; the D is unclear. The CDR3 loop spans 16 amino acids. Looked up from germline, CDR1 is DFQATT and CDR2 is SNEGSKA (reference sequence). The ends were cut back, 1 base at V and 0 bases at J, with 10 bases in the middle. The DNA of the CDR3 is TGCAGTGCTAGAGTAAGAGGCAGCTCCTATAATTCACCCCTCCACTTT. This sequence encodes CSARVRGSSYNSPLHF.

V and J are TRBV27 and TRBJ2-2; D is possibly TRBD1 or TRBD2 (5 bases each). The CDR3 runs to 17 residues. Germline V gene sequence: CDR1 MNHEY, CDR2 SMNVEV (reference sequence). V shed 2 bases and J shed 3 bases, with 16 bases lying between them. Here the CDR3 reads CASSLIRGPGDTGELFF. For the CDR3, the DNA is TGTGCCAGCAGTTTAATCCGGGGCCCCGGAGACACCGGGGAGCTGTTTTTT.

This chain joins TRBV5-1 and TRBJ2-7; perhaps D is TRBD1 or TRBD2 (7 bases each). CDR1 SGHRS and CDR2 YFSETQ come from the germline V gene. This CDR3 region has 14 residues. Trimming shortened V by 4 bases and J by 5 bases, and 16 bases separated the two germline ends. CDR3 sequence reads: CASSRGGGYDEQYV. DNA for the CDR3: TGCGCCAGCAGCCGGGGAGGGGGCTACGACGAGCAGTACGTC.

This clonotype was counted ten times or more. The rearrangement joins TRBV7-2 to TRBJ2-3; either TRBD1 or TRBD2 may fit D (5 bases each). This CDR3 is 15 amino acids long. V was cut by 5 bases and J by 8 bases, with 20 bases left in between. CDR1 SGHTA and CDR2 FQGNSA come from the germline V gene. The CDR3 reads CASSRHRDGDLTQYF. The CDR3 DNA is TGTGCCAGCAGCCGCCACCGGGACGGAGACCTTACGCAGTATTTT.

This clonotype showed up many times. The rearrangement links TRBV14 to TRBJ2-1; 7 nucleotides align to TRBD1. After removal of 5 bases from V and 2 bases from J, the junction contained 3 bases not matched to a gene. Looked up from germline, CDR1 is SGHDN and CDR2 is FVKESK. There are 14 residues in the CDR3. The CDR3 sequence is CASSVTGTYNEQFF. CDR3 nucleotide sequence: TGTGCCAGCAGCGTGACAGGGACCTACAATGAGCAGTTCTTC.

This clonotype was observed many times. The chain links TRBV7-9 to TRBJ2-7; 7 nucleotides align to TRBD1. Losses at the gene ends were 5 bases for V and 4 bases for J; bases not matched to a gene: 5. Germline CDR1 reads SEHNR; CDR2 reads FQNEAQ (reference sequence). This CDR3 is 13 amino acids long. As DNA, the CDR3 is TGTGCCAGCAGCGATGGGGACAGATACGAGCAGTACTTC. It encodes CASSDGDRYEQYF. Full variable domain (remainder filled in from reference TRBV7-9 and TRBJ2-7): DTGVSQNPRHKITKRGQNVTFRCDPISEHNRLYWYRQTLGQGPEFLTYFQNEAQLEKSRLLSDRFSAERPKGSFSTLEIQRTEQGDSAMYLCASSDGDRYEQYFGPGTRLTVT.

This clonotype appeared a few times. The chain is built from TRBV12-5 and TRBJ2-5, with 15 bases that match TRBD2. In germline, CDR1 is LGHNT, CDR2 FRNRAP. The J segment lost 4 bases and the V segment lost 5 bases, leaving 14 bases of the junction unmatched. The length of the CDR3 is 19 residues. CDR3 nucleotide sequence: TGTGCTAGTGGTATCTGGACTAGCGGGGGGGAGGCCTCAGGAGAGACCCAGTACTTC. It yields the protein CASGIWTSGGEASGETQYF.

This clonotype was found once. The rearrangement joins TRBV10-3 to TRBJ1-1; 8 positions match TRBD1. Trimming took 2 bases from V and 0 from J; bases not matched to a gene: 20. The CDR3 runs 21 residues. Germline CDR1 reads ENHRY; CDR2 reads SYGVKD. In DNA form, the CDR3 reads TGTGCCATCAGTGAGCCGGAGACCGTAGGGACAGGCTTAGGGGTGAACACTGAAGCTTTCTTT. It encodes CAISEPETVGTGLGVNTEAFF.

The V gene is TRBV7-6, the J gene TRBJ1-1; the D gene is possibly TRBD1 (6 bases). This CDR3 comprises 13 residues. Germline-derived CDR1 and CDR2 are SGHVS and FNYEAQ. V was cut by 5 bases and J by 4 bases, with 11 bases left in between. The CDR3 here is CASSLTGVTEAFF. The CDR3 DNA follows: TGTGCCAGCAGCCTGACAGGAGTCACTGAAGCTTTCTTT.

This rearrangement joins TRBV2 to TRBJ2-3, with D uncertain. CDR1 is SNHLY and CDR2 is FYNNEI in the germline V gene. Trimming took off 8 bases at V and 2 bases at J, with 11 bases between the two ends. The length of the CDR3 is 13 residues. The CDR3 protein is CASQVGYTDTQYF. The CDR3 DNA is TGTGCCAGCCAGGTGGGGTACACAGATACGCAGTATTTT. Complete variable domain (other parts from reference TRBV2 and TRBJ2-3): EPEVTQTPSHQVTQMGQEVILRCVPISNHLYFYWYRQILGQKVEFLVSFYNNEISEKSEIFDDQFSVERPDGSNFTLKIRSTKLEDSAMYFCASQVGYTDTQYFGPGTRLTVL.

The V gene is TRBV7-9, the J gene TRBJ1-2, with TRBD1 matching over 8 bases. The CDR3 totals 15 residues. The junction had 7 bases not matched to a gene; V was cut back by 3 bases and J by 4 bases. Germline CDR1 SEHNR, CDR2 FQNEAQ (reference sequence). As DNA, the CDR3 is TGTGCCAGCAGCTTGCCGGGACAGGAGCTCTATGGCTACACCTTC. It translates to CASSLPGQELYGYTF.